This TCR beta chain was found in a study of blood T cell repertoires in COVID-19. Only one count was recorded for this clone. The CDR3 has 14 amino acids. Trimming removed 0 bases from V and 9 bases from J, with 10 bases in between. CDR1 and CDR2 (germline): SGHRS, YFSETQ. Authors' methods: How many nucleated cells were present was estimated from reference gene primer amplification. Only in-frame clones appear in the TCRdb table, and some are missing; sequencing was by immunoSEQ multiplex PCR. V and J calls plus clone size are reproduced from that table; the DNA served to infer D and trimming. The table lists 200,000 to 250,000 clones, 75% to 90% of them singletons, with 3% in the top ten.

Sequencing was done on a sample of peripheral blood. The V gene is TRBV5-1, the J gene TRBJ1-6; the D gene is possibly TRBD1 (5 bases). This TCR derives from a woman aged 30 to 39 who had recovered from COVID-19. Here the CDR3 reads CASSLEWGGSPLHF. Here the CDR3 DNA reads TGCGCCAGCAGCTTGGAGTGGGGGGGTTCACCCCTCCACTTT.